The 11 T cell receptor beta chains reported below all come from one sample, sequenced in a study of technical replicates of blood from a handful of donors. Sequencing was performed with immunoSEQ multiplex PCR; in TCRdb, only in-frame clones are kept and a portion is missing. Altogether about 66,000 clones are present, around 94% being singletons, with the ten largest covering roughly 0.4%. The sequenced sample was T cells isolated from PBMCs. These receptors were collected from a human donor in good health.

This clone was detected only once. This chain links TRBV4-1 with TRBJ2-3, with 8 bases matching TRBD2. Losses at the gene ends were 4 bases for V and 2 bases for J; bases not matched to a gene: 8. This CDR3 is built from 16 residues. The germline V gene has CDR1 MGHRA and CDR2 YSYEKL. In DNA form, the CDR3 reads TGCGCCAGCAGCCCTAATCTAGCGGGCCTCACAGATACGCAGTATTTT. Its translation: CASSPNLAGLTDTQYF.

The chain couples TRBV19 to TRBJ2-7, with a weak D call TRBD2 (5 bases). Germline V gives CDR1 LNHDA, CDR2 SQIVND (reference sequence). V was pared by 4 bases and J by 4 bases, with 11 bases between. The CDR3 length is 13 residues. In nucleotides, the CDR3 is TGTGCCAGTAGTACCTTGGACTTATACGAGCAGTACTTC. Translating it yields CASSTLDLYEQYF.

The chain links TRBV30 to TRBJ1-4, with D tentatively TRBD1 (6 bases). The CDR3 is 16 residues long. Germline V gene lookup returns CDR1 GTSNPN and CDR2 SVGIG (reference sequence). Trimming removed 0 bases from V and 1 base from J, with 12 bases in between. This chain's CDR3 is CAWSVKGGRTNEKLFF. CDR3 nucleotide sequence: TGTGCCTGGAGTGTAAAGGGGGGGAGAACTAATGAAAAACTGTTTTTT. The full variable domain, with the rest looked up from reference TRBV30 and TRBJ1-4, is SQTIHQWPATLVQPVGSPLSLECTVEGTSNPNLYWYRQAAGRGLQLLFYSVGIGQISSEVPQNLSASRPQDRQFILSSKKLLLSDSGFYLCAWSVKGGRTNEKLFFGSGTQLSVL.

This chain uses TRBV6-6 with TRBJ1-3; unclear D gene. The germline CDR1 and CDR2 sequences are MNHNY and SVGAGI (reference sequence). The CDR3 is made up of 15 amino acids. The V and J ends lost 3 bases and 0 bases respectively, with 9 bases between them. This CDR3 is CASSYGVNSGNTIYF. The CDR3 DNA reads TGTGCCAGCAGTTATGGAGTGAACTCTGGAAACACCATATATTTT.

The CDR3 region has the DNA TGTGCCAGCAGTTACTCTGGAAACACCATATATTTT. Protein: CASSYSGNTIYF. This chain joins TRBV25-1 and TRBJ1-3; D gene ambiguous. Trimming pared 5 bases from V and 0 bases from J, leaving 2 bases between. There are 12 residues in the CDR3. CDR1 is MGHDK, CDR2 SYGVNS, per germline. The whole variable domain, filled in from reference TRBV25-1 and TRBJ1-3, reads EADIYQTPRYLVIGTGKKITLECSQTMGHDKMYWYQQDPGMELHLIHYSYGVNSTEKGDLSSESTVSRIRTEHFPLTLESARPSHTSQYLCASSYSGNTIYFGEGSWLTVV.

This clone is a singleton in its sample. V is TRBV7-8 and J is TRBJ1-4, with 8 bases aligning to TRBD1. With V trimmed by 5 bases and J by 5 bases, 10 bases remained unmatched. This CDR3 contains 16 residues. Looked up from germline, CDR1 is SGHVS and CDR2 is FQNEAQ. In DNA, the CDR3 is TGTGCCAGCAGCCCCCGTTCAGGGGGCGCAAATGAAAAACTGTTTTTT. It specifies CASSPRSGGANEKLFF.

The rearrangement joins TRBV27 to TRBJ1-2, with D maybe TRBD1 (5 bases). Trimming took off 5 bases at V and 4 bases at J, with 20 bases between the two ends. Germline values: CDR1 MNHEY, CDR2 SMNVEV (reference sequence). The CDR3 extends over 16 amino acids. The CDR3 DNA reads as TGTGCCAGCAGTCCTATACCCCCAGCAGGGCCCTATGGCTACACCTTC. As protein: CASSPIPPAGPYGYTF.

The chain employs TRBV27 and TRBJ2-5; D unresolved. Germline values: CDR1 MNHEY, CDR2 SMNVEV (reference sequence). V was shortened by 3 bases and J by 6 bases, with 11 bases between the two germline ends. This CDR3 is 13 amino acids long. CDR3 in DNA: TGTGCCAGCAGTTTTAACAGTCTGCAGACCCAGTACTTC. As protein: CASSFNSLQTQYF.

V usage is TRBV11-2 and J usage is TRBJ1-2; TRBD1 agrees at 7 bases. Looked up from germline, CDR1 is SGHAT and CDR2 is FQNNGV. The CDR3 extends over 15 amino acids. V gave up 2 bases and J gave up 7 bases; unmatched junction bases: 10. The CDR3: CASSLTGQDFFGYTF. CDR3 coding DNA: TGTGCCAGCAGCTTAACCGGACAGGATTTTTTTGGCTACACCTTC.

A single count supports this clone. V and J are TRBV19 and TRBJ2-1, with 7 nucleotides matching TRBD2. This CDR3 comprises 16 residues. Germline V gives CDR1 LNHDA, CDR2 SQIVND (reference sequence). Trimming cost V 5 bases and J 0 bases; bases outside gene matches: 7. The CDR3 here is CASSLSGVGSYNEQFF. Written as DNA, the CDR3 is TGTGCCAGTAGTCTGAGCGGGGTGGGCTCCTACAATGAGCAGTTCTTC.

The J gene is TRBJ2-1, the V gene TRBV5-4; TRBD2 matches 7 bases. After removal of 3 bases from V and 8 bases from J, the junction contained 11 bases not matched to a gene. Germline V lookup: CDR1 SGHNT, CDR2 YYREEE (reference sequence). The CDR3 has 15 amino acids. The DNA for the CDR3 is TGTGCCAGCAGCTCGAAGCGGGAAGGTCGGGATGAGCAGTTCTTC. It translates to CASSSKREGRDEQFF.